This is a list of T cell receptor beta chains from one sample in a study of CD8+ T cells in alopecia areata. Clones were sequenced by immunoSEQ multiplex PCR, and TCRdb holds only the in-frame ones, with some missing. The data show 190,000 or so clones, around 58% seen once. The specimen comprised CD8+ T cells sorted from blood, sampled at week 24, from a patient treated with tofacitinib. The receptor set was obtained from a human donor with alopecia areata. The CDR3 runs from the conserved cysteine through the conserved F or W. D genes are given only for firm matches. A clone size is listed for some rows: how often the clone was seen (once, few, many), or a class if it is expanded.

v_call	clone_size	j_call	d_call	cdr3_aa	cdr3_nt
TRBV27	NA	TRBJ1-5	NA	CASSLSSYSNQPQHF	TGTGCCAGCAGTTTGAGCAGCTATAGCAATCAGCCCCAGCATTTT
TRBV7-9	NA	TRBJ1-2	NA	CASSLGGINYGYTF	TGTGCCAGCAGCCTGGGGGGGATTAACTATGGCTACACCTTC
TRBV13	NA	TRBJ2-2	NA	CASSPDGQTNTGELFF	TGTGCCAGCAGCCCCGATGGACAGACGAACACCGGGGAGCTGTTTTTT
TRBV30	NA	TRBJ1-4	TRBD1	CAWQGGLEKLFF	TGTGCCTGGCAGGGGGGATTGGAAAAACTGTTTTTT
TRBV23-1	NA	TRBJ1-1	NA	CASNAHKNTEAFF	TGCGCCAGCAACGCCCACAAGAACACTGAAGCTTTCTTT
TRBV5-1	NA	TRBJ2-7	TRBD2	CASSYDSGDYEQYF	TGCGCCAGCAGCTACGATAGCGGGGACTACGAGCAGTACTTC
TRBV15	NA	TRBJ2-6	NA	CATQSGANVLTF	TGTGCCACCCAATCTGGGGCCAACGTCCTGACTTTC
TRBV9	NA	TRBJ2-3	NA	CASSTEVPDTQYF	TGTGCCAGCAGCACAGAGGTCCCAGATACGCAGTATTTT
TRBV4-1	NA	TRBJ2-2	TRBD2	CASSQGEGSAGELFF	TGCGCCAGCAGCCAAGGGGAGGGGTCTGCCGGGGAGCTGTTTTTT
TRBV9	NA	TRBJ2-3	NA	CASSPRGGREADTQYF	TGTGCCAGCAGCCCCCGAGGCGGACGGGAAGCCGATACGCAGTATTTT
TRBV10-3	NA	TRBJ1-2	TRBD1	CAISDRDRVIDGYTF	TGTGCCATCAGTGACCGGGACAGGGTGATTGATGGCTACACCTTC
TRBV29-1	NA	TRBJ2-1	NA	CSVEGRGEQFF	TGCAGCGTTGAAGGACGAGGTGAGCAGTTCTTC
TRBV13	NA	TRBJ2-6	NA	CASSLAAYRQAGANVLTF	TGTGCCAGCAGCTTAGCGGCTTATCGACAGGCTGGGGCCAACGTCCTGACTTTC
TRBV27	NA	TRBJ2-1	NA	CASSLAADVSFYNEQFF	TGTGCCAGCAGTTTAGCGGCAGATGTGTCCTTCTACAATGAGCAGTTCTTC
TRBV15	once	TRBJ1-2	TRBD1	CATSSETGYNGYTF	TGTGCCACCAGCAGTGAGACAGGGTATAATGGCTACACCTTC
TRBV5-4	few	TRBJ2-2	TRBD1	CASSNRDRGGTGELFF	TGTGCCAGCAGCAACCGGGACAGGGGGGGCACCGGGGAGCTGTTTTTT
TRBV30	NA	TRBJ2-7	NA	CAWSVRWGSPPATF	TGTGCCTGGAGTGTACGGTGGGGTTCACCCCCGGCCACCTTC
TRBV25-1	once	TRBJ1-2	TRBD1	CASSEYDRGWNYGYTF	TGTGCCAGCAGTGAATATGACAGGGGATGGAACTATGGCTACACCTTC
TRBV6-6	NA	TRBJ1-1	NA	CASSHTEAFF	TGTGCCAGCAGTCACACTGAAGCTTTCTTT
TRBV7-2	few	TRBJ1-1	NA	CASSLPESRGRAFF	TGTGCCAGCAGCTTACCCGAATCCCGCGGGCGGGCTTTCTTT
TRBV29-1	few	TRBJ2-7	NA	CSVEDLGEQYF	TGCAGCGTTGAAGATCTGGGCGAGCAGTACTTC
TRBV18	NA	TRBJ2-7	TRBD1	CASSRTGSLASYEQYF	TGTGCCAGCTCACGGACAGGGAGCTTGGCGTCCTACGAGCAGTACTTC
TRBV7-9	few	TRBJ2-5	TRBD2	CASSLSTSGGDQETQYF	TGTGCCAGCAGCTTAAGTACTAGCGGGGGGGACCAAGAGACCCAGTACTTC
TRBV5-6	NA	TRBJ1-2	NA	CASTPGGAVYGYTF	TGTGCCAGCACCCCCGGGGGGGCAGTCTATGGCTACACCTTC
TRBV7-8	NA	TRBJ1-5	NA	CASSAYRVMDQPQHF	TGTGCCAGCAGCGCATACAGGGTAATGGATCAGCCCCAGCATTTT